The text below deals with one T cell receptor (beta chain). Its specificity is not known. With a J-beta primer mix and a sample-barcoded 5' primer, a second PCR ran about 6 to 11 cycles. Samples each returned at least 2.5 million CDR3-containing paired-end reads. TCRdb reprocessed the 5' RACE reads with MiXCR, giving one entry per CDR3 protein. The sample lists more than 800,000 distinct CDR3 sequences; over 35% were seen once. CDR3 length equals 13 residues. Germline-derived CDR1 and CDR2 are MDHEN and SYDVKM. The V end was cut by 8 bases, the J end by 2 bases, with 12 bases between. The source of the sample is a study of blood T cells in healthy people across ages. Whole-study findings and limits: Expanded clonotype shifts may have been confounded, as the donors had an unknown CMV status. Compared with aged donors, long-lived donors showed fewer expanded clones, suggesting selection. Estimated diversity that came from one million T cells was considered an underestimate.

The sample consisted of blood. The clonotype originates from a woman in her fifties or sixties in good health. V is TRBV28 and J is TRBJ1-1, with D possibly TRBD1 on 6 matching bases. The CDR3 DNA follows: TGTGCCAGCTTCGGGACATTTAACACTGAAGCTTTCTTT. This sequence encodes CASFGTFNTEAFF.